Reported below is one TCR beta chain. This entry is derived from a study of monozygotic twins with cystic fibrosis. The method was immunoSEQ multiplex PCR; TCRdb's version includes in-frame clones alone and lacks a portion of them. The sample lists over 30,000 clones, approximately 90% occurring once. CDR3 length: 17 amino acids. V shed 4 bases and J 3 bases; nucleotides not matched to a gene: 9. Germline CDR1 SEHNR, CDR2 FQNEAQ (reference sequence). The source is a boy between 2 and 10 years old with cystic fibrosis. J is TRBJ1-5 and V is TRBV7-9; TRBD1 aligns across 10 bases. Sequencing was carried out using blood. The CDR3 nucleotides read TGTGCCAGCAGCTCCGGACAGGGGGTATTTGTCAATCAGCCCCAGCATTTT. Its translation is CASSSGQGVFVNQPQHF.